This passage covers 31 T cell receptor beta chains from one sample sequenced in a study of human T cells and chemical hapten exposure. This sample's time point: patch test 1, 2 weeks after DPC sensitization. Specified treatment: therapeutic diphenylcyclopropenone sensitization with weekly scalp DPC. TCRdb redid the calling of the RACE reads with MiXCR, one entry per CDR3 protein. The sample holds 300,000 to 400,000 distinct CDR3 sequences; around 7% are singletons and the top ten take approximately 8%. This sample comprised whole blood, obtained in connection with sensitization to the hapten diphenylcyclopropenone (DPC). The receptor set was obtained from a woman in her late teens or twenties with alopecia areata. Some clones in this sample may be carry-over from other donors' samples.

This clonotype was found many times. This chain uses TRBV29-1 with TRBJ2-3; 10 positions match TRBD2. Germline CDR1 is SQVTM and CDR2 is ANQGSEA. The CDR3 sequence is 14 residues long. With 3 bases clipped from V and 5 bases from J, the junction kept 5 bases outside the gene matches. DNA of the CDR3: TGCAGCGTTGAGCCAGCGGGGGGGCAAGATACGCAGTATTTT. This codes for CSVEPAGGQDTQYF.

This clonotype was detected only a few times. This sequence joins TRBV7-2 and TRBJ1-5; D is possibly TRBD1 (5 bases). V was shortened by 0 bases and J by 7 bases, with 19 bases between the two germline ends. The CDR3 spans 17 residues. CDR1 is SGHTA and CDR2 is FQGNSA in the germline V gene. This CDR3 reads CASSLAPRQNWGQPQHF. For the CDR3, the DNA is TGTGCCAGCAGCTTAGCCCCCCGACAGAATTGGGGCCAGCCCCAGCATTTT.

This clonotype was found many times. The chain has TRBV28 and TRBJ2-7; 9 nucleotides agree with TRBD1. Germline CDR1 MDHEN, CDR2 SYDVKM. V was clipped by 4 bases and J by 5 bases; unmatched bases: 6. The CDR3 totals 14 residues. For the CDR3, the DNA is TGTGCCAGCAGTTCGGGACAGGGCATCCACGAGCAGTACTTC. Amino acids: CASSSGQGIHEQYF.

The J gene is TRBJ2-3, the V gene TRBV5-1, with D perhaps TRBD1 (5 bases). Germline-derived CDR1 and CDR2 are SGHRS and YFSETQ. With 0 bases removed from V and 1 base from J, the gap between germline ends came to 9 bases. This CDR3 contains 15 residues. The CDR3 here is CASSLVEQGTDTQYF. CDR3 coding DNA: TGCGCCAGCAGCTTGGTTGAACAGGGCACAGATACGCAGTATTTT.

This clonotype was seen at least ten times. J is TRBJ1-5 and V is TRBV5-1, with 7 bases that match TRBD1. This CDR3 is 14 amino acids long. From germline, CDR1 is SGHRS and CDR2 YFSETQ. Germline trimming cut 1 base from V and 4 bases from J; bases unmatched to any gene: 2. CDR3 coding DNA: TGCGCCAGCAGCTTGACAGGGGCTAATCAGCCCCAGCATTTT. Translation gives CASSLTGANQPQHF.

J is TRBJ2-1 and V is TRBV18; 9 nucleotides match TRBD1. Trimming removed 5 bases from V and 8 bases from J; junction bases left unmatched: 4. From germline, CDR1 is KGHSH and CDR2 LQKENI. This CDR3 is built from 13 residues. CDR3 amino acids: CASSVQGAYEQFF. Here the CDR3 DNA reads TGTGCCAGCTCAGTACAGGGGGCATATGAGCAGTTCTTC.

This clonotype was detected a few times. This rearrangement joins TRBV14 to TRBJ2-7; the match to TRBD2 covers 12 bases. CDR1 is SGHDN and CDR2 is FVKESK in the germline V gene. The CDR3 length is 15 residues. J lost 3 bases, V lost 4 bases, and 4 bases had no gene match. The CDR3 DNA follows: TGTGCCAGCAGCCGGACTAGCGGGGTGGGCTACGAGCAGTACTTC. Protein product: CASSRTSGVGYEQYF.

CDR3 amino acids: CASSPGLNEKLFF. The CDR3 nucleotides are TGTGCCAGCAGCCCGGGACTTAATGAAAAACTGTTTTTT. The chain joins TRBV4-2 to TRBJ1-4, with D perhaps TRBD1 (5 bases). The germline CDR1 and CDR2 sequences are LGHNA and YNFKEQ. The CDR3 length is 13 residues. V shed 4 bases and J shed 4 bases, with 7 bases lying between them.

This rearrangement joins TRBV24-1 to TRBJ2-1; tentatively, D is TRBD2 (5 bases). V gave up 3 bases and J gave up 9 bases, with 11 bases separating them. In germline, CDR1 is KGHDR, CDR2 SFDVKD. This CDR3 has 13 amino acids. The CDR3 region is CATSDPPRGEQFF. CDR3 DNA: TGTGCCACCAGTGATCCACCTCGGGGTGAGCAGTTCTTC.

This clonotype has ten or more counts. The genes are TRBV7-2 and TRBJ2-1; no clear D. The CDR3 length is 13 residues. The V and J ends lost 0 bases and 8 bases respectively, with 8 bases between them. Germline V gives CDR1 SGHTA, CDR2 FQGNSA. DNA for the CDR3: TGTGCCAGCAGCTTAGCCCCCGAGGATGAGCAGTTCTTC. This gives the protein CASSLAPEDEQFF.

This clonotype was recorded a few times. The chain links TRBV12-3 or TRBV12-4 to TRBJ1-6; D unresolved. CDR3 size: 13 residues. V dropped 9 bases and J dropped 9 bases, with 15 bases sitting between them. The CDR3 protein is CASLRTLGSPLHF. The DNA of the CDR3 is TGTGCCAGTCTTCGGACTCTGGGTTCACCCCTCCACTTT.

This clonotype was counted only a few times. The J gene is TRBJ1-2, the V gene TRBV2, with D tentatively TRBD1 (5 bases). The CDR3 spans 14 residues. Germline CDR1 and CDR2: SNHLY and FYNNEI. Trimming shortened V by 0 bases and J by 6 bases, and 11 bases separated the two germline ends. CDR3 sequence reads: CASSEARTRDGYTF. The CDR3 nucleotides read TGTGCCAGCAGTGAAGCGCGGACAAGGGATGGCTACACCTTC.

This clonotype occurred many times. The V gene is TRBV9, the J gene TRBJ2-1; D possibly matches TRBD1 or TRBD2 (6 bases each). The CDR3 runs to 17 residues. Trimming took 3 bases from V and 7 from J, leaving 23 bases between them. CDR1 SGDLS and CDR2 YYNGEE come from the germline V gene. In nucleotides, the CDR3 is TGTGCCAGCAGCGGGGGGGCCCTAGCGCTCCCCCGGAATGAGCAGTTCTTC. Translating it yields CASSGGALALPRNEQFF.

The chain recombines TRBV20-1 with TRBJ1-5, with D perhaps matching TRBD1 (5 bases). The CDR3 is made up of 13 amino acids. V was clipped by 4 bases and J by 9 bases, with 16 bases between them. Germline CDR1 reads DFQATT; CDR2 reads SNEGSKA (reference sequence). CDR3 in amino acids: CSANTGPFGPQHF. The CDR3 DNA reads TGCAGTGCTAATACGGGGCCGTTTGGGCCCCAGCATTTT.

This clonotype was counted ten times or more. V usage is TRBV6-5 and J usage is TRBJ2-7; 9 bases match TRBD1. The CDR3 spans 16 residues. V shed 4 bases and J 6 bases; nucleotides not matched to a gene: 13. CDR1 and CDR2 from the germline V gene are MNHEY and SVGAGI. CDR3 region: CASSLLGGTGTREQYF. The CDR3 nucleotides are TGTGCCAGCAGTTTATTGGGAGGGACAGGGACCCGCGAGCAGTACTTC.

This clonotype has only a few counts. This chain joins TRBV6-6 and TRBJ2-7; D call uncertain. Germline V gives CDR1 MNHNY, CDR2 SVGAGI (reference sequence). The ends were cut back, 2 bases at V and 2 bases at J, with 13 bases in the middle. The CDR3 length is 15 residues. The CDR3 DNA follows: TGTGCCAGCAGTTACCGGGCCGGAGACCCCTACGAGCAGTACTTC. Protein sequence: CASSYRAGDPYEQYF.

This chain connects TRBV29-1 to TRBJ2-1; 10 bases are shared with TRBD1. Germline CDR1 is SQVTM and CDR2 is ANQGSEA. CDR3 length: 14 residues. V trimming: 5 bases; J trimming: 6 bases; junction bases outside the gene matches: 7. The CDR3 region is CSVSGTGEPNEQFF. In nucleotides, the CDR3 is TGCAGCGTTTCCGGGACAGGGGAGCCCAATGAGCAGTTCTTC.

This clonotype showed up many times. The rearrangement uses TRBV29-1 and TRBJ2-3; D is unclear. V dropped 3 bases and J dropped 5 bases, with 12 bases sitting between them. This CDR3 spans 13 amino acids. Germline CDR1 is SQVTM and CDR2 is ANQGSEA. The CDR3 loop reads CSVDSPSKDTQYF. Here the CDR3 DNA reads TGCAGCGTTGACTCTCCCTCGAAAGATACGCAGTATTTT.

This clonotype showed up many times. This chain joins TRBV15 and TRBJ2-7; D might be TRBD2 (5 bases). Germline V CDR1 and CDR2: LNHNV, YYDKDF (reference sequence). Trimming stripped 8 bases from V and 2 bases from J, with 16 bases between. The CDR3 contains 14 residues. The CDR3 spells CATSQRGPTYEQYF. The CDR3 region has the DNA TGTGCCACCTCCCAACGGGGTCCCACCTACGAGCAGTACTTC.

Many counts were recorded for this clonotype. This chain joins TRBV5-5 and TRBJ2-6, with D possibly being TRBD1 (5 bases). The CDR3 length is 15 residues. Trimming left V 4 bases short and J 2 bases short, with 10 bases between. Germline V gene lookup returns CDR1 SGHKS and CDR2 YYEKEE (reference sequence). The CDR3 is CASSPRRAGANVLTF. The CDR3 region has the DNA TGTGCCAGCAGCCCCCGCAGGGCTGGGGCCAACGTCCTGACTTTC.

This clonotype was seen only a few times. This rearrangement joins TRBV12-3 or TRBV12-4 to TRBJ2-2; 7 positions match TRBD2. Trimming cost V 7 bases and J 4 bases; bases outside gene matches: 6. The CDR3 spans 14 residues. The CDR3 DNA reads TGTGCCAGCAATAAGCGGGGATTCACCGGGGAGCTGTTTTTT. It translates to CASNKRGFTGELFF.

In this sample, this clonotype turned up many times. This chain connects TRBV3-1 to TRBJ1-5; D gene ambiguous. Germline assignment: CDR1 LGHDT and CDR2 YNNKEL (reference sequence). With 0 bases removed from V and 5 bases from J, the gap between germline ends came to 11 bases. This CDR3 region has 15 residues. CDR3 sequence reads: CASSQDKTAYQPQHF. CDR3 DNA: TGTGCCAGCAGCCAAGACAAGACGGCCTATCAGCCCCAGCATTTT. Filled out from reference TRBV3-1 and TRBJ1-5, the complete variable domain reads DTAVSQTPKYLVTQMGNDKSIKCEQNLGHDTMYWYKQDSKKFLKIMFSYNNKELIINETVPNRFSPKSPDKAHLNLHINSLELGDSAVYFCASSQDKTAYQPQHFGDGTRLSIL.

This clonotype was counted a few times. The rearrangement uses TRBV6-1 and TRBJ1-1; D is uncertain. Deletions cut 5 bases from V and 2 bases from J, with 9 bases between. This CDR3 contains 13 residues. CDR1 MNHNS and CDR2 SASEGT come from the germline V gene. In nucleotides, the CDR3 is TGTGCCAGCAGTCGTAGGCCCAACACTGAAGCTTTCTTT. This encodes CASSRRPNTEAFF.

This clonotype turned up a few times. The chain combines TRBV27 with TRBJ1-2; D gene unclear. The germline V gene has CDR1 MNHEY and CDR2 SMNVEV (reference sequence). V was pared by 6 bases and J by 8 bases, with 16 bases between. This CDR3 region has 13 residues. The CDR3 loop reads CASSWGTSEGYTF. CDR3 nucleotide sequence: TGTGCCAGCAGCTGGGGAACATCGGAAGGCTACACCTTC.

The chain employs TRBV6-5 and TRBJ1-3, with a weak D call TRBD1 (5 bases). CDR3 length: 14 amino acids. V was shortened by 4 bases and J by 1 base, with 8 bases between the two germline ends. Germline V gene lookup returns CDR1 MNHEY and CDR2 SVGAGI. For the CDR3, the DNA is TGTGCCAGCAGTTTGGGGGTTTCTGGAAACACCATATATTTT. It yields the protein CASSLGVSGNTIYF.

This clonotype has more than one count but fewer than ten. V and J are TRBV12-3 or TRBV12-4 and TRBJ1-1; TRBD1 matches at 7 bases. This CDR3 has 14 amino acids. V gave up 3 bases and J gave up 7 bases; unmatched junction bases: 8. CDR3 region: CASSFTGEGGEAFF. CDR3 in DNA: TGTGCCAGCAGTTTTACAGGGGAAGGTGGTGAAGCTTTCTTT.

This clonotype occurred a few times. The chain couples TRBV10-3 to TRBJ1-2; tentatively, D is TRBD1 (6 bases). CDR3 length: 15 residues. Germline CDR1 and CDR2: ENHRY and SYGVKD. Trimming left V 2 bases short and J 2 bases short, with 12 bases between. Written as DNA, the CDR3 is TGTGCCATCAGTGAGCAACAAGGGGGAAACTATGGCTACACCTTC. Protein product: CAISEQQGGNYGYTF.

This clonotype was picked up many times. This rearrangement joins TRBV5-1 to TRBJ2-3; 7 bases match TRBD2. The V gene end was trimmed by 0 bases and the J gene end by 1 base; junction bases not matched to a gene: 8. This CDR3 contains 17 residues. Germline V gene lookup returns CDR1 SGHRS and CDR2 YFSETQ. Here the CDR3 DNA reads TGCGCCAGCAGCTTGGCCGGGGCTAGCGGCCGCACAGATACGCAGTATTTT. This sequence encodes CASSLAGASGRTDTQYF.

This chain's CDR3 is CASSLWRGGADTQYF. Written as DNA, the CDR3 is TGTGCCAGCAGTTTATGGCGGGGGGGCGCAGATACGCAGTATTTT. The chain is built from TRBV27 and TRBJ2-3; 9 bases map to TRBD2. V was pared by 1 base and J by 4 bases, with 3 bases of the junction left unmatched. The V gene's germline CDR1 is MNHEY and CDR2 SMNVEV (reference sequence). CDR3 length equals 15 residues.

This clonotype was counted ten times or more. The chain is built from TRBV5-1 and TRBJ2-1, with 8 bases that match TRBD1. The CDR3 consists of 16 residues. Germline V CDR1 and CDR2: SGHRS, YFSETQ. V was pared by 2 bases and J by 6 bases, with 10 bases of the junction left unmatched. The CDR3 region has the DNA TGCGCCAGCAGCTTTCCCCGACAGGGGAATCCCAATGAGCAGTTCTTC. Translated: CASSFPRQGNPNEQFF.

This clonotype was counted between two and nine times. DNA of the CDR3: TGCGCCAGCAGCCCGCAGCGGACCCTAAAAGAGACCCAGTACTTC. Encoded protein: CASSPQRTLKETQYF. The J gene is TRBJ2-5, the V gene TRBV5-1, with a weak D call TRBD2 (5 bases). V lost 4 bases and J lost 3, with 16 bases in between. Germline V gene data show CDR1 as SGHRS and CDR2 as YFSETQ. CDR3 length: 15 residues.